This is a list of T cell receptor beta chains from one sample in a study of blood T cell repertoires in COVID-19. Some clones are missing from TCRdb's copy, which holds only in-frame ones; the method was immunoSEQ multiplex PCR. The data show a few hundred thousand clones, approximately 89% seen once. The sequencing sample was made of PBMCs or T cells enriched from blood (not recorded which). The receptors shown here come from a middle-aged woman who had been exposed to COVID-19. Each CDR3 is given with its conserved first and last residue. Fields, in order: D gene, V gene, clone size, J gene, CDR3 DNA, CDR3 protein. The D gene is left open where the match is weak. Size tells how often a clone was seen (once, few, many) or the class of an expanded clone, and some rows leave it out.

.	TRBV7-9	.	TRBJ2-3	TGTGCCAGCAGCGACCACACTAGTCGGGGCACAGATACGCAGTATTTT	CASSDHTSRGTDTQYF
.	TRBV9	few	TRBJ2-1	TGTGCCAGCAGCGTAGGACTAGTGGAGGACAATGAGCAGTTCTTC	CASSVGLVEDNEQFF
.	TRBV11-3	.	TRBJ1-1	TGTGCCAGCAGCCCAGGGCTCGGTGAAGCTTTCTTT	CASSPGLGEAFF
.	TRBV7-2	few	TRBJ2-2	TGTGCCAGCAGCCAAGGTCTCCGGGGAGGGGAGCTGTTTTTT	CASSQGLRGGELFF
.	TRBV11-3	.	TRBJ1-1	TGTGCCAGCTTTGCCCCAGGGTACAACACTGAAGCTTTCTTT	CASFAPGYNTEAFF
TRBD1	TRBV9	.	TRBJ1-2	TGTGCCAGCAGCGTAGCGGACAGGGTTCATGGCTACACCTTC	CASSVADRVHGYTF
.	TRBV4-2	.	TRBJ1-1	TGTGCCAGCCGCCACGGGAACACTGAAGCTTTCTTT	CASRHGNTEAFF
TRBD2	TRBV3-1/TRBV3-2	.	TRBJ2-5	TGTGCCAGCAGCCCTTTAGCGGGGGAGACCCAGTACTTC	CASSPLAGETQYF
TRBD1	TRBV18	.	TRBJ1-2	TGTGCCAGCTCACGTGTGACAGGGACCGACTATGGCTACACCTTC	CASSRVTGTDYGYTF
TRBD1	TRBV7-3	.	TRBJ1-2	TGTGCCAGCAGCCCCGAGACAGGGGGAAGCTATGGCTACACCTTC	CASSPETGGSYGYTF
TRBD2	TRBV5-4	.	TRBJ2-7	TGTGCCAGCAGCCAGAACGGGCGGGGGACGGGGGAGCAGTACTTC	CASSQNGRGTGEQYF
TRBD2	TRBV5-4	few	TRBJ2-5	TGTGCCAGCAGCATCCAGACTAGCGGCCAAGAGACCCAGTACTTC	CASSIQTSGQETQYF
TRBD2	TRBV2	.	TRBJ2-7	TGTGCCAGCAGTGTAACTAGCGGCTACGAGCAGTACTTC	CASSVTSGYEQYF
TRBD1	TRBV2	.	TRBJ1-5	TGTGCCAGCAGTGAACAGACAGGGGGCATGAGCAATCAGCCCCAGCATTTT	CASSEQTGGMSNQPQHF
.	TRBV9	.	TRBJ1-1	TGTGCCAGCAGCGTACCCCCCTACACTGAAGCTTTCTTT	CASSVPPYTEAFF
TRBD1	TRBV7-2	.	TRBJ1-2	TGTGCCAGCAGTCGACAGGGGGTTAACTATGGCTACACCTTC	CASSRQGVNYGYTF
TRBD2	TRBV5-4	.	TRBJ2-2	TGTGCCAGCAGCCCCCGACTAGCGGGGAACACCGGGGAGCTGTTTTTT	CASSPRLAGNTGELFF
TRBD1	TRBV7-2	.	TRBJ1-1	TGTGCCAGCAGCCCTGACAGGGGGAACACTGAAGCTTTCTTT	CASSPDRGNTEAFF
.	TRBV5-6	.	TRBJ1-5	TGTGCCAGCAGCCGACTACAGGGTGGCAATCAGCCCCAGCATTTT	CASSRLQGGNQPQHF
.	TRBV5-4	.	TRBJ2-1	TGTGCCAGCAGCCAAGAAGGAGGGTCGTTTAATGAGCAGTTCTTC	CASSQEGGSFNEQFF
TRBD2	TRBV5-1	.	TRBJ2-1	TGCGCCAGCAGCTTGATCGGCGGGAGGGCCGCTTTCAATGAGCAGTTCTTC	CASSLIGGRAAFNEQFF
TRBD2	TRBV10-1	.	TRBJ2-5	TGCGCCAGCAGTGAACTAGCGGGGGGCCAAGAGACCCAGTACTTC	CASSELAGGQETQYF
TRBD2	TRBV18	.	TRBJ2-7	TGTGCCAGCTCACCAGATCGCCTGGGGACTAGCGGGAGTCGGGAGCAGTACTTC	CASSPDRLGTSGSREQYF
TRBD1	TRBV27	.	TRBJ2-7	TGTGCCAGCAGTGCCGGGACAGGGGCCTCCGAGCAGTACTTC	CASSAGTGASEQYF
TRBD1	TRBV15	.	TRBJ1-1	TGTGCCACACTCCGGGACAGTGATATGAACACTGAAGCTTTCTTT	CATLRDSDMNTEAFF
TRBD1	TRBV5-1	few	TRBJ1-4	TGCGCCAGCAGCGCGGACCAGGGGGCGCGGAAAAAACTGTTTTTT	CASSADQGARKKLFF
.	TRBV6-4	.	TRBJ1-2	TGTGCCAGCAATTTCCGGGAGAGGGAAAACTATGGCTACACCTTC	CASNFRERENYGYTF
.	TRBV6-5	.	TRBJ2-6	TGTGCCAGCAGAACACCCGGGACTGGGGCCAACGTCCTGACTTTC	CASRTPGTGANVLTF
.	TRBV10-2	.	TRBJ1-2	TGCGCCAGTCGTTCAGGGGCGGAGGGCTACACCTTC	CASRSGAEGYTF
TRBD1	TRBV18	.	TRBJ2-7	TGTGCCAGCTCACCAAAGGACAGGGAAGGCGAGCAGTACTTC	CASSPKDREGEQYF
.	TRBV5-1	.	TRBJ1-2	TGCGCCAGCAGCTTGGGACAGGTGCCCGCCTCGGGCTACACCTTC	CASSLGQVPASGYTF
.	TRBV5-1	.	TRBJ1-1	TGCGCCAGCAGCTCGGACTCCTCGAACACTGAAGCTTTCTTT	CASSSDSSNTEAFF
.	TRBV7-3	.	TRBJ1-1	TGTGCCAGCAGCTCCGGGGTGAACACTGAAGCTTTCTTT	CASSSGVNTEAFF
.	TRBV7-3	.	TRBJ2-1	TGTGCCAGCAGCTTAGGCGGCTCCTACAATGAGCAGTTCTTC	CASSLGGSYNEQFF
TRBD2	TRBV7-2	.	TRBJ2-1	TGTGCCAGCAGCTTAGTATCCGGGGGGACTAGTACCTTCCATGAGCAGTTCTTC	CASSLVSGGTSTFHEQFF
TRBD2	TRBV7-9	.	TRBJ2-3	TGTGCCAGCAGCTCCGGGACTATCCCTCCTAGCACAGATACGCAGTATTTT	CASSSGTIPPSTDTQYF
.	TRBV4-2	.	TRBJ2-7	TGTGCCAGCAGCCAAGATGCTCCCTCGCAGGGTCAAAGCGAGCAGTACTTC	CASSQDAPSQGQSEQYF
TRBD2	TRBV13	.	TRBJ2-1	TGTGCCAGCAGCTTACGGCCTAGCGGGAGCTCCTACAATGAGCAGTTCTTC	CASSLRPSGSSYNEQFF
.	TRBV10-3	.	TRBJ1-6	TGTGCCATCAGTGGGCTCAGGGACTCTAATTCACCCCTCCACTTT	CAISGLRDSNSPLHF
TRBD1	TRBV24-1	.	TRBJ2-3	TGTGCCACCAGTGACTCCAGGACAGGGTTTACGCAGTATTTT	CATSDSRTGFTQYF
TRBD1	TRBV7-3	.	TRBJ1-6	TGTGCCAGCAGCAGACAGGGAGACTATAATTCACCCCTCCACTTT	CASSRQGDYNSPLHF
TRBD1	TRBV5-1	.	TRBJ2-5	TGCGCCAGCAGCTTGAAGAACAGGGGGCATGGAGAGACCCAGTACTTC	CASSLKNRGHGETQYF
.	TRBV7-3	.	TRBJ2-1	TGTGCCAGCAGCTCCGGGGCGACAGGTGTGAATGAGCAGTTCTTC	CASSSGATGVNEQFF
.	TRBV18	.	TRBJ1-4	TGTGCCAGCTCACATCCGGGACACAATAATGAAAAACTGTTTTTT	CASSHPGHNNEKLFF
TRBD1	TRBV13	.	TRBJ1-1	TGTGCCAGCAGCTTAGAGACAGGGGAGAGGACCACTGAAGCTTTCTTT	CASSLETGERTTEAFF
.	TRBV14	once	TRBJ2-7	TGTGCCACCCGACTAGACGGATCCTACGAGCAGTACTTC	CATRLDGSYEQYF
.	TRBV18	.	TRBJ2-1	TGTGCCAGCTCACCCGGGTCCTACAATGAGCAGTTCTTC	CASSPGSYNEQFF
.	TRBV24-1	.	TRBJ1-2	TGTGCCACCAGTGGTTGGGGAGGAGACTATGGCTACACCTTC	CATSGWGGDYGYTF
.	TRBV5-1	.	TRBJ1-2	TGCGCCAGCAGCTCCGGACAGTCCTATGGCTACACCTTC	CASSSGQSYGYTF
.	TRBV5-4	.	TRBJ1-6	TGTGCCAGCAGCCGCGAGAGGGCGAATTATAATTCACCCCTCCACTTT	CASSRERANYNSPLHF
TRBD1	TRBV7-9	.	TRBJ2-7	TGTGCCAGCAGCTCGGGACAGGCATCCTACGAGCAGTACTTC	CASSSGQASYEQYF
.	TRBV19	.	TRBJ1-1	TGTGCCAGTAGTATCAGGGGTGCGCCTGAAGCTTTCTTT	CASSIRGAPEAFF
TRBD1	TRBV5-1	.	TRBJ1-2	TGCGCCAGCAGCGTACGGACAGGGGACTCCTATGGCTACACCTTC	CASSVRTGDSYGYTF